This is a list of T cell receptor beta chains from one sample in a study of cytomegalovirus exposure and HLA in healthy donors. Measured with immunoSEQ multiplex PCR; TCRdb has only the in-frame clones, and not every one. This table holds roughly 110,000 clones, roughly 72% found once. Input material: PBMCs. The receptors originated from a woman in her forties in good health and CMV-seropositive. Both conserved end residues are trimmed from each CDR3. Each record gives: V gene, CDR3 protein.

>TRBV10-3
ATTGTPTSYGYT
>TRBV2
ASNSGTENQPQH
>TRBV19
ASSIGRLAGPADTQY
>TRBV11-3
ASSPGVALSYEQY
>TRBV14
ASSLGTDGLAASYNEQF
>TRBV5-4
ASSFPGGSETDTQY
>TRBV9
ASSVESQGGYT
>TRBV5-4
ASSRTANTGELF
>TRBV4-1
ASSPRLAGITSSYNEQF
>TRBV4-3
ASSQVAGQTYEQY
>TRBV19
ASSIGANTEAF
>TRBV21-1
ASSKRGPYEQY
>TRBV28
ASSPPGTGVWEQY
>TRBV18
ASSGGPNEKLF
>TRBV6-4
ASSPRTPYGYT
>TRBV7-9
ASSLATEGYT
>TRBV7-3
ASSLRGGTNTEAF
>TRBV14
ASSQMLSYNEQF
>TRBV27
ASSFRGRGNQPQH
>TRBV7-2
ASSLGRGGSSGNTIY
>TRBV6-1
ALQQGVVTEAF
>TRBV5-4
ASSTSGGRGPGNTIY
>TRBV5-1
ASSLGGDPGANVLT
>TRBV5-1
ASSPGLAGGGNEQF
>TRBV6-5
ASSYSIRVDNSPLH
>TRBV5-1
ASSLEKIAGGLGETQY
>TRBV5-5
ASSLEGQRNYEQY
>TRBV27
ASTLRGGALGEQY
>TRBV15
ATSRASGGGVPDTQY
>TRBV7-8
ASSLESSGNSYEQY
>TRBV11-3
ASSLSDGSYEQY
>TRBV6-6
ASSYSKMGPDTQY
>TRBV5-5
ASSSYRGKGETQY
>TRBV5-1
ASSLGTNTGELF
>TRBV5-1
ASSSTAQGSDYNSPLH
>TRBV7-9
ASSLAGGADTQY
>TRBV14
ASSQGASYNSPLH
>TRBV2
ASKVGGHRGGQPQH
>TRBV5-1
ASSLEGQTFYEQY
>TRBV30
AWSVSLLAGELF
>TRBV5-6
ASSHRGEQY
>TRBV27
ASSTWTGGSGQPQH
>TRBV7-7
ASSLAAGYEQY
>TRBV7-2
ASSLDGGGRNEQF
>TRBV4-1
ASSQDGGYEKLF